A few counts support the clone carrying this TCR beta chain. The data were obtained in a study of T cell changes during pregnancy in multiple sclerosis. The assay was immunoSEQ multiplex PCR, and TCRdb's table has in-frame clones only and misses some. The data show tens of thousands of clones, roughly 91% seen once. CDR3 length equals 14 residues. V was shortened by 4 bases and J by 2 bases, with 12 bases between the two germline ends. CDR1 LNHDA and CDR2 SQIVND come from the germline V gene (reference sequence). The receptor was derived from a female donor with multiple sclerosis, enrolled in a pregnancy study. Sequencing was performed on CD4+ T cells from peripheral blood mononuclear cells, taken in the first trimester of pregnancy. The gene calls are TRBV19 and TRBJ2-7, with unresolved D. The chain's CDR3 is CASSRSLGPYEQYF. Here the CDR3 DNA reads TGTGCCAGTAGTAGAAGTTTGGGCCCCTACGAGCAGTACTTC.